The next 27 T cell receptor beta chains were all read from a single sample in a study of neurological immune-mediated disorders. One entry per CDR3 protein, called by TCRdb with MiXCR from the 5' RACE reads. This sample has under 100,000 distinct CDR3 sequences, with roughly 13% found just once. This sample's time point: longitudinal time-point 2. Sequencing input: PBMCs. Every receptor here comes from a female donor with HTLV-1-associated myelopathy (HAM/TSP).

This clonotype was picked up many times. This rearrangement joins TRBV5-1 to TRBJ2-1; D is possibly TRBD2 (6 bases). Germline V gives CDR1 SGHRS, CDR2 YFSETQ. The germline V and J ends were trimmed by 5 bases and 6 bases, with 9 bases remaining between them. This CDR3 has 12 amino acids. CDR3: CASRRDSNEQFF. In nucleotides, the CDR3 is TGCGCCAGCAGAAGGGACTCCAATGAGCAGTTCTTC.

This clonotype showed up many times. This chain joins TRBV9 and TRBJ2-3; 8 nucleotides line up with TRBD2. Per the germline V gene, CDR1 is SGDLS and CDR2 is YYNGEE. The CDR3 covers 17 residues. Germline trimming cut 1 base from V and 2 bases from J; bases unmatched to any gene: 9. CDR3 nucleotide sequence: TGTGCCAGCAGCGTATACGGGGGGGCTTCTGTCACAGATACGCAGTATTTT. The encoded protein is CASSVYGGASVTDTQYF.

This clonotype was seen repeatedly, ten times or more. The CDR3 loop reads CAIRGVEGTGELFF. The CDR3, as DNA: TGTGCCATCCGGGGGGTTGAAGGAACCGGGGAGCTGTTTTTT. The chain combines TRBV10-3 with TRBJ2-2, with 7 bases lining up with TRBD2. V gave up 8 bases and J gave up 5 bases; unmatched junction bases: 8. Per germline, CDR1 ENHRY and CDR2 SYGVKD. This CDR3 region has 14 residues.

This clonotype was observed at least ten times. V and J are TRBV5-1 and TRBJ2-3; D may be TRBD1 or TRBD2 (5 bases each). Germline CDR1 SGHRS, CDR2 YFSETQ. The CDR3 extends over 15 amino acids. Deletions cut 4 bases from V and 6 bases from J, with 18 bases between. CDR3 sequence (DNA): TGCGCCAGCAGCGCAATCTCGGGGCTTCCGGATACGCAGTATTTT. Protein: CASSAISGLPDTQYF.

This clonotype was counted many times. The chain links TRBV2 to TRBJ1-1; 7 nucleotides match TRBD1. Germline lookup yields CDR1 SNHLY and CDR2 FYNNEI. The CDR3 runs to 14 residues. V shed 5 bases, J shed 0 bases, and the junction held 3 bases outside the gene matches. CDR3 loop: CASSRGPMNTEAFF. The DNA of the CDR3 is TGTGCCAGCAGTAGGGGGCCCATGAACACTGAAGCTTTCTTT.

The sample holds many counts of this clonotype. The rearrangement joins TRBV7-9 to TRBJ1-5; TRBD1 agrees at 9 bases. V was clipped by 3 bases and J by 6 bases; unmatched bases: 6. From germline, CDR1 is SEHNR and CDR2 FQNEAQ (reference sequence). The CDR3 spans 15 residues. The CDR3 nucleotides read TGTGCCAGCAGCTTGGACAGGGGATATGCTCAGCCCCAGCATTTT. This sequence encodes CASSLDRGYAQPQHF.

This clonotype was observed at least ten times. CDR3 in amino acids: CASSLWGVTETQYF. The CDR3 DNA reads TGTGCCAGCAGTTTGTGGGGTGTGACCGAGACCCAGTACTTC. V usage is TRBV12-3 or TRBV12-4 and J usage is TRBJ2-5; D is ambiguous. With 3 bases removed from V and 5 bases from J, the gap between germline ends came to 13 bases. The CDR3 has 14 amino acids.

In this sample, this clonotype turned up many times. The genes are TRBV30 and TRBJ2-1; possible D gene TRBD2, 7 bases. The V gene's germline CDR1 is GTSNPN and CDR2 SVGIG (reference sequence). The ends were cut back, 0 bases at V and 5 bases at J, with 20 bases in the middle. This CDR3 region has 17 residues. CDR3 sequence: CAWSVKLGGGLDNEQFF. CDR3 coding DNA: TGTGCCTGGAGTGTAAAGTTAGGCGGGGGCCTGGACAATGAGCAGTTCTTC.

Note on this clonotype: Possible read error: a much larger clone is one base away. The genes are TRBV12-5 and TRBJ1-1; D is uncertain. Germline loops: CDR1 LGHNT, CDR2 FRNRAP. This CDR3 spans 14 amino acids. CDR3 residues: CASSYCLLNTEAFF. DNA for the CDR3: TGTGCCAGCAGTTATTGCCTCCTGAACACTGAAGCTTTCTTT. The full variable domain, in which reference TRBV12-5 and TRBJ1-1 provide the parts outside the CDR3, is DARVTQTPRHKVTEMGQEVTMRCQPILGHNTVFWYRQTMMQGLELLAYFRNRAPLDDSGMPKDRFSAEMPDATLATLKIQPSEPRDSAVYFCASSYCLLNTEAFFGQGTRLTVV.

Many counts were recorded for this clonotype. The junction departs from germline at one end; a sequencing error may be responsible. The chain links TRBV6-4 to TRBJ1-2; no clear D gene. The CDR3 consists of 10 residues. The germline CDR1 and CDR2 sequences are MRHNA and SNTAGT. CDR3 coding DNA: TGTGCCGGCAGAGGCGAAGGCTACACCTTC. As protein: CAGRGEGYTF.

This chain uses TRBV13 with TRBJ1-2; TRBD1 might be the D (6 bases). This CDR3 has 13 residues. CDR1 and CDR2 from the germline V gene are PRHDT and FYEKMQ (reference sequence). V was pared by 6 bases and J by 4 bases, with 12 bases between. The CDR3 DNA sequence: TGTGCCAGCAGTCGGGACACCCTCTATGGCTACACCTTC. This sequence encodes CASSRDTLYGYTF.

This clonotype was counted ten times or more. This chain links TRBV10-3 with TRBJ2-1; 8 positions agree with TRBD1. The V and J ends lost 7 bases and 6 bases, in that order; junction bases with no gene match: 8. The CDR3 is 14 amino acids. Looked up from germline, CDR1 is ENHRY and CDR2 is SYGVKD. CDR3 protein: CAINYQGAGNEQFF. The CDR3 region has the DNA TGTGCCATCAACTATCAGGGGGCCGGCAATGAGCAGTTCTTC.

This clonotype was counted at least ten times. The chain employs TRBV7-9 and TRBJ2-1, with TRBD2 as a possible D gene (7 bases). In germline, CDR1 is SEHNR, CDR2 FQNEAQ (reference sequence). Trimming took 5 bases from V and 5 from J, leaving 16 bases between them. This CDR3 is 15 amino acids long. The CDR3, as DNA: TGTGCCAGCAGCCCGGCCGGGGGGCGGGACAATGAGCAGTTCTTC. This translates into CASSPAGGRDNEQFF.

This clonotype has more than one count but fewer than ten. The chain couples TRBV20-1 to TRBJ1-5, with TRBD1 matching 7 bases. Germline CDR1 is DFQATT and CDR2 is SNEGSKA (reference sequence). This CDR3 is 14 amino acids long. V was clipped by 3 bases and J by 4 bases; unmatched bases: 6. The CDR3 DNA is TGCAGTGCTAGGGAGGGACAGAATAATCAGCCCCAGCATTTT. Translation: CSAREGQNNQPQHF.

Ten or more counts support this clonotype. CDR3 in amino acids: CASSHNPRGDTQYF. The CDR3 bases are TGTGCCAGCAGCCACAACCCGAGGGGAGATACGCAGTATTTT. This chain connects TRBV6-4 to TRBJ2-3; the D call may be TRBD1 or TRBD2 (5 bases each). The CDR3 has 14 amino acids. V was shortened by 6 bases and J by 5 bases, with 15 bases between the two germline ends. Germline lookup yields CDR1 MRHNA and CDR2 SNTAGT.

This clonotype has ten or more counts. The chain couples TRBV7-3 to TRBJ2-6; 8 nucleotides agree with TRBD1. The germline V gene encodes CDR1 SGHTA and CDR2 FQGTGA. V lost 2 bases, J lost 0 bases, and 15 bases stayed unmatched. There are 21 residues in the CDR3. The CDR3 nucleotides are TGTGCCAGCAGCTTATTCGGTTCGGCAGGGGGCTTCTCCTCTGGGGCCAACGTCCTGACTTTC. This gives the protein CASSLFGSAGGFSSGANVLTF. The whole variable domain, filled in from reference TRBV7-3 and TRBJ2-6, reads GAGVSQTPSNKVTEKGKYVELRCDPISGHTALYWYRQSLGQGPEFLIYFQGTGAADDSGLPNDRFFAVRPEGSVSTLKIQRTERGDSAVYLCASSLFGSAGGFSSGANVLTFGAGSRLTVL.

This clonotype has ten or more counts. This chain links TRBV15 with TRBJ2-3; possibly TRBD1 or TRBD2 for D (5 bases each). The V gene lost 3 bases and the J gene lost 1 base, with 14 bases spanning the gap. The CDR3 is 16 residues long. Germline V gene lookup returns CDR1 LNHNV and CDR2 YYDKDF (reference sequence). For the CDR3, the DNA is TGTGCCACCAGCAGTGGGACCAAATCTCGCACAGATACGCAGTATTTT. It translates to CATSSGTKSRTDTQYF.

Many counts were recorded for this clonotype. The rearrangement links TRBV5-1 to TRBJ2-7; D gene unclear. The germline V and J ends were trimmed by 0 bases and 4 bases, with 8 bases remaining between them. CDR3 length: 13 amino acids. CDR1 SGHRS and CDR2 YFSETQ come from the germline V gene. The CDR3 loop is CASSLEMRYEQYF. The CDR3 bases are TGCGCCAGCAGCTTGGAGATGAGGTACGAGCAGTACTTC. The whole variable domain, remainder taken from reference TRBV5-1 and TRBJ2-7, is KAGVTQTPRYLIKTRGQQVTLSCSPISGHRSVSWYQQTPGQGLQFLFEYFSETQRNKGNFPGRFSGRQFSNSRSEMNVSTLELGDSALYLCASSLEMRYEQYFGPGTRLTVT.

This clonotype was detected many times. This chain connects TRBV9 to TRBJ2-1, with 12 bases matching TRBD1. Trimming at V came to 0 bases and at J to 9 bases, leaving 7 bases not matched to a gene. Germline CDR1 SGDLS, CDR2 YYNGEE. This CDR3 has 16 amino acids. The DNA of the CDR3 is TGTGCCAGCAGCGTAGCCGCGGGACAGGGGGCCGGTGAGCAGTTCTTC. Its protein product is CASSVAAGQGAGEQFF. The full variable domain, with the rest looked up from reference TRBV9 and TRBJ2-1, is DSGVTQTPKHLITATGQRVTLRCSPRSGDLSVYWYQQSLDQGLQFLIQYYNGEERAKGNILERFSAQQFPDLHSELNLSSLELGDSALYFCASSVAAGQGAGEQFFGPGTRLTVL.

In this sample, this clonotype turned up many times. The chain links TRBV7-3 to TRBJ2-7; 10 nucleotides line up with TRBD1. There are 14 residues in the CDR3. J gave up 6 bases and V 2 bases, and 4 bases lay outside the gene matches. Germline CDR1 reads SGHTA; CDR2 reads FQGTGA. Written as DNA, the CDR3 is TGTGCCAGCAGCTTAGGGACAGGGGTCGGCGAGCAGTACTTC. Translation gives CASSLGTGVGEQYF.

Many counts were recorded for this clonotype. The genes are TRBV5-1 and TRBJ2-3; D not resolved. The ends were cut back, 0 bases at V and 5 bases at J, with 4 bases in the middle. The length of the CDR3 is 12 residues. Germline V gene lookup returns CDR1 SGHRS and CDR2 YFSETQ. The CDR3 DNA is TGCGCCAGCAGCTTGGAGAGAGATACGCAGTATTTT. Translation: CASSLERDTQYF.

This clonotype is categorized as medium-sized. This sequence joins TRBV4-1 and TRBJ1-4; 9 nucleotides line up with TRBD1. The germline CDR1 and CDR2 sequences are MGHRA and YSYEKL. Trimming removed 4 bases from V and 0 bases from J; junction bases left unmatched: 9. This CDR3 is 18 amino acids long. For the CDR3, the DNA is TGCGCCAGCAGCCGCCGGGACAGGGAAATCACAACTAATGAAAAACTGTTTTTT. Amino acid sequence: CASSRRDREITTNEKLFF.

On this clonotype: This may come from a read error, since a much larger clone is one base off. The rearrangement joins TRBV20-1 to TRBJ2-3; D gene ambiguous. Germline CDR1 DFQATT, CDR2 SNEGSKA (reference sequence). CDR3 length equals 15 residues. V lost 4 bases and J 2 bases, leaving 16 bases between the germline ends. CDR3 in amino acids: CSAIDRIKPTDTQYF. The CDR3 DNA reads as TGCAGTGCTATAGATCGAATCAAGCCCACAGATACGCAGTATTTT.

Many counts were recorded for this clonotype. The chain recombines TRBV2 with TRBJ2-1; 10 bases line up with TRBD2. V shed 2 bases and J 9 bases; nucleotides not matched to a gene: 7. CDR3 size: 15 residues. Germline values: CDR1 SNHLY, CDR2 FYNNEI. This CDR3 reads CASSERAGGPGEQFF. The CDR3 DNA is TGTGCCAGCAGTGAAAGAGCGGGGGGGCCCGGTGAGCAGTTCTTC. The full variable domain, in which reference TRBV2 and TRBJ2-1 provide the parts outside the CDR3, is EPEVTQTPSHQVTQMGQEVILRCVPISNHLYFYWYRQILGQKVEFLVSFYNNEISEKSEIFDDQFSVERPDGSNFTLKIRSTKLEDSAMYFCASSERAGGPGEQFFGPGTRLTVL.

This clonotype was counted only a few times. The rearrangement links TRBV10-3 to TRBJ2-3, with D unclear. Germline V CDR1 and CDR2: ENHRY, SYGVKD. CDR3 size: 13 residues. Trimming cost V 0 bases and J 5 bases, with 6 bases left between them. CDR3 residues: CAISESQEDTQYF. The CDR3 region has the DNA TGTGCCATCAGTGAGTCCCAGGAAGATACGCAGTATTTT.

This clonotype was seen a handful of times. The chain has TRBV20-1 and TRBJ2-7, with D perhaps TRBD2 (6 bases). CDR1 DFQATT and CDR2 SNEGSKA come from the germline V gene (reference sequence). This CDR3 contains 15 residues. Trimming removed 5 bases at V and 4 bases at J, with 21 bases between. The CDR3 is CSAWLGRGPGYEQYF. The CDR3 nucleotides are TGCAGTGCTTGGCTTGGGCGGGGCCCAGGGTACGAGCAGTACTTC.

This clonotype appeared many times. The rearrangement links TRBV27 to TRBJ1-5; TRBD1 matches 7 bases. This CDR3 comprises 15 residues. The trim removed 2 bases at V and 1 base at J, leaving 2 bases unmatched. Germline CDR1 MNHEY, CDR2 SMNVEV (reference sequence). This CDR3 reads CASSLTGASNQPQHF. The CDR3 coding sequence is TGTGCCAGCAGTTTAACAGGGGCGAGCAATCAGCCCCAGCATTTT.